The subject of this entry is one TCR beta chain. Its target is unknown. Germline CDR1 and CDR2: MDHEN and SYDVKM. The V gene end was trimmed by 6 bases and the J gene end by 0 bases; junction bases not matched to a gene: 7. CDR3 length: 16 residues. The data belong to a study of cytomegalovirus exposure and HLA in healthy donors. General observations from the study: Several of the most significant clusters were apparently associated with common viral pathogens in a later analysis. Specificity of a few CMV-associated chains for CMV antigens was verified in vitro. Some public TCRs appeared in many individuals, while most sequences were rare.

13 Jbeta primers and 60 Vbeta primers were used for the PCR. Measured with immunoSEQ multiplex PCR; TCRdb has only the in-frame clones, and not every one. The sample includes around 88,000 clones, under 80% seen only once; the top ten take under 2%. The sample comprised PBMCs. The V call is TRBV28, the J call TRBJ1-1; 10 nucleotides agree with TRBD1. The receptor comes from a male donor in good health and CMV-seronegative. The CDR3 region has the DNA TGTGCCAGCAGCCCCCTCGGGACAGGGGTGAACACTGAAGCTTTCTTT. This gives the protein CASSPLGTGVNTEAFF.